A selection of T cell receptor beta chains follows, all from one sample in a study of shared clonotypes between healthy human individuals. TCRdb's table, derived via immunoSEQ multiplex PCR, lists solely in-frame clones and lacks some. The table lists around 95,000 clones, about 45% of them singletons. Input material: PBMCs. The source of these receptors is a woman aged 40 to 50 in good health. Some clones in this sample may be carry-over from other donors' samples. The CDR3 runs from the conserved cysteine through the conserved F or W. D genes are given only for firm matches. Not every row has a clone size; where given, it reads once, few, many or a size class.

clone_size j_call d_call v_call cdr3_nt cdr3_aa
many TRBJ2-7 TRBD2 TRBV7-9 TGTGCCAGCAGCCGCGGACTAGCGGGAACTAACGACGAGCAGTACTTC CASSRGLAGTNDEQYF
. TRBJ1-2 . TRBV7-9 TGTGCCAGCAGCTTAGCTCAGGCTAACTATGGCTACACCTTC CASSLAQANYGYTF
. TRBJ2-2 . TRBV5-6 TGTGCCAGCAGCTTGTCGTTTGGGGTCACCGGGGAGCTGTTTTTT CASSLSFGVTGELFF
many TRBJ2-7 . TRBV30 TGTGCCTGGTCCCCGAGGACACCTACCTACGAGCAGTACTTC CAWSPRTPTYEQYF
many TRBJ1-2 . TRBV6-6 TGTGCCAGCAGTAACCTGGGGCCGGGGGGCTACACCTTC CASSNLGPGGYTF
. TRBJ2-7 TRBD1 TRBV29-1 TGCAGCGTTGAAGCAGGGGGCGGCTACGAGCAGTACTTC CSVEAGGGYEQYF
. TRBJ1-5 TRBD1 TRBV6-1 TGTGCCAGCAGTGAGGGGACAGAGAATCAGCCCCAGCATTTT CASSEGTENQPQHF
few TRBJ1-1 TRBD1 TRBV30 TGTGCCTGGAGTCCGCAGGGGGCGGTGGGTGAAGCTTTCTTT CAWSPQGAVGEAFF
. TRBJ1-4 . TRBV6-1 TGTGCCAACTCACAGTTATTTGTCACTAATGAAAAACTGTTTTTT CANSQLFVTNEKLFF
. TRBJ2-1 . TRBV30 TGTGCCATGCGAACAGGGACCTACAATGAGCAGTTCTTC CAMRTGTYNEQFF
many TRBJ1-6 TRBD1 TRBV5-6 TGTGCCAGCAGCTCCGGGACAGGGGTTCATAATTCACCCCTCCACTTT CASSSGTGVHNSPLHF
. TRBJ1-2 . TRBV4-3 TGCGCCAGCAGCCGAGGACAGCTCTATGGCTACACCTTC CASSRGQLYGYTF
. TRBJ1-2 TRBD1 TRBV11-2 TGTGCCAGCAGCTACGACAGGGGAGGCTACACCTTC CASSYDRGGYTF
once TRBJ2-1 . TRBV7-2 TGTGCCAGCAGCTTAGCGACCCAGGATCGCTATGAGCAGTTCTTC CASSLATQDRYEQFF
. TRBJ2-2 TRBD1 TRBV5-4 TGTGCCAGCAGCCGGGGACAGGGTTTGAACACCGGGGAGCTGTTTTTT CASSRGQGLNTGELFF
many TRBJ1-3 TRBD1 TRBV18 TGTGCCAGCTCACCGGACAGGCGGACTGGAAACACCATATATTTT CASSPDRRTGNTIYF
. TRBJ1-2 TRBD1 TRBV28 TGTGCCAGCAGTTTTTTGGGACAGGGGGCTCGTGGCTACACCTTC CASSFLGQGARGYTF
. TRBJ1-5 . TRBV4-3 TGCGCCAGCAGCCAAGAGGCGGATCAGCCCCAGCATTTT CASSQEADQPQHF
once TRBJ1-2 TRBD1 TRBV29-1 TGCAGCGTTGGTCACCCGGGACAGGACTATGGCTACACCTTC CSVGHPGQDYGYTF
. TRBJ2-5 TRBD2 TRBV4-3 TGCGCCAGCAGCCATGCTAGCGGTCAGGCAGAGACCCAGTACTTC CASSHASGQAETQYF
. TRBJ1-4 . TRBV7-8 TGTGCCAGCAGCCCCCGTCTCCGGGAAAAACTGTTTTTT CASSPRLREKLFF
many TRBJ1-1 . TRBV10-1 TGCGCCAGCAGTGGTAGGGTCACTGAAGCTTTCTTT CASSGRVTEAFF
many TRBJ2-7 . TRBV2 TGTGCCAGCGCCTACTCGGCGGCCGAATACTTC CASAYSAAEYF
. TRBJ2-7 TRBD2 TRBV7-2 TGTGCCAGCAGCTTAGGTTTCAGCGGGAGTATGTACGAGCAGTACTTC CASSLGFSGSMYEQYF
. TRBJ2-1 TRBD2 TRBV7-8 TGTGCCAGCAGCTTAGGGACTAGCGGGGACAATGAGCAGTTCTTC CASSLGTSGDNEQFF
. TRBJ1-5 . TRBV5-4 TGTGCCAGCAGCTTGCCCAATAGGGAGCCCCAGCATTTT CASSLPNREPQHF
once TRBJ2-7 . TRBV2 TGTGCCAGCAGTGTGAGGGTTCGCGAGCAGTACTTC CASSVRVREQYF
few TRBJ2-7 . TRBV5-1 TGCGCCAGCAGCTTCGGACTGCCGTACGAGCAGTACTTC CASSFGLPYEQYF